Shown below are 8 T cell receptor beta chains from a single sample sequenced in a study of cytomegalovirus exposure and HLA in healthy donors. Researchers ran the PCR with 60 Vbeta and 13 Jbeta primers. The method was immunoSEQ multiplex PCR; TCRdb's version includes in-frame clones alone and lacks a portion of them. Here the sample spans 60,000 to 70,000 clones, 78% being singletons. What was sequenced was PBMCs. The source of these receptors is a man aged 40-55 years in good health and CMV-seronegative.

The chain combines TRBV4-2 with TRBJ1-2; TRBD1 matches at 9 bases. The CDR3 contains 14 residues. Germline trimming cut 0 bases from V and 7 bases from J; bases unmatched to any gene: 3. Per germline, CDR1 LGHNA and CDR2 YNFKEQ. The CDR3, as DNA: TGTGCCAGCAGCCAAGAACCGGACAGGGGTGGCTACACCTTC. Translation: CASSQEPDRGGYTF.

As to this clone: This CDR3 is also generated by other DNA sequences in the sample. This chain uses TRBV29-1 with TRBJ1-1, with TRBD1 matching 8 bases. Unmatched junction bases numbered 1, after V lost 6 bases and J lost 1 base. Germline CDR1 reads SQVTM; CDR2 reads ANQGSEA. This CDR3 contains 12 residues. DNA for the CDR3: TGCAGCGTAGACAGGGGGAACACTGAAGCTTTCTTT. Translation gives CSVDRGNTEAFF.

This clone was picked up a small number of times. The CDR3 loop is CAISAIRARTRNEQFF. CDR3 nucleotide sequence: TGTGCCATCAGTGCTATCCGGGCCCGAACTAGGAATGAGCAGTTCTTC. The rearrangement links TRBV10-3 to TRBJ2-1; TRBD2 might be the D (5 bases). Per germline, CDR1 ENHRY and CDR2 SYGVKD. The CDR3 totals 16 residues. V lost 4 bases to trimming and J lost 7 bases, with 20 bases between them.

The V gene is TRBV5-1, the J gene TRBJ1-2, with D unclear. The V end was cut by 0 bases, the J end by 2 bases, with 11 bases between. In germline, CDR1 is SGHRS, CDR2 YFSETQ. The CDR3 totals 15 residues. CDR3 nucleotide sequence: TGCGCCAGCAGCTTGGGCGCTTCAGCGAACTATGGCTACACCTTC. As protein: CASSLGASANYGYTF.

This clone was detected once. Here the CDR3 DNA reads TGTGCCAGCAGCGTAGTAGGGACAGGGGTTTTCAACGAGCAGTACTTC. This sequence encodes CASSVVGTGVFNEQYF. The chain joins TRBV9 to TRBJ2-7; 10 bases map to TRBD1. In germline, CDR1 is SGDLS, CDR2 YYNGEE. This CDR3 contains 16 residues. J gave up 5 bases and V 0 bases, and 8 bases lay outside the gene matches.

The chain couples TRBV6-6 to TRBJ2-7, with 9 bases matching TRBD1. The ends lost 6 bases at V and 3 bases at J; junction bases unmatched: 6. The CDR3 loop spans 14 amino acids. Germline V gene data show CDR1 as MNHNY and CDR2 as SVGAGI (reference sequence). CDR3 in DNA: TGTGCCAGCAGCGAGGGACAGGGAGGCTACGAGCAGTACTTC. Encoded protein: CASSEGQGGYEQYF.

The V and J genes are TRBV13 and TRBJ2-3; TRBD2 is a possible D gene (5 bases). The ends were cut back, 6 bases at V and 2 bases at J, with 12 bases in the middle. The CDR3 has 14 residues. Germline CDR1 PRHDT, CDR2 FYEKMQ (reference sequence). Here the CDR3 DNA reads TGTGCCAGCAGGACGGGGAACCCCACAGATACGCAGTATTTT. As protein: CASRTGNPTDTQYF.

The chain is built from TRBV28 and TRBJ2-7, with TRBD2 matching over 10 bases. Germline V lookup: CDR1 MDHEN, CDR2 SYDVKM. The CDR3 totals 15 residues. V lost 5 bases and J lost 4; bases outside the gene matches: 8. In nucleotides, the CDR3 is TGTGCCAGCAGTCCTCCTAGCGGGAGTGGGTACGAGCAGTACTTC. The encoded protein is CASSPPSGSGYEQYF.